Listed below are T cell receptor beta chains from one sample, sequenced in a study of early T cells in non-severe SARS-CoV-2 infection. Via MiXCR, TCRdb re-called the 5' RACE reads, giving one row per CDR3 protein. The sample includes roughly 55,000 distinct CDR3 sequences, 11% of them seen just once. The sequenced sample consisted of whole blood. Source of these receptors: an adult who was a healthcare worker with PCR-confirmed SARS-CoV-2 infection or an uninfected control (not recorded which). The CDR3 runs from the conserved cysteine through the conserved F or W. The D gene is left open where the match is weak. Expanded clones get a size class; other rows say once, few or many, or leave the size out.

clone size: many
D gene: .
J gene: TRBJ1-5
V gene: TRBV28
CDR3 protein: CASYPGNSEAPQHF
CDR3 DNA: TGTGCCAGCTACCCGGGCAATTCGGAGGCGCCCCAGCATTTT

clone size: .
D gene: .
J gene: TRBJ2-5
V gene: TRBV4-1
CDR3 protein: CASSQDHAEYQETQYF
CDR3 DNA: TGCGCCAGCAGCCAAGATCACGCCGAGTACCAAGAGACCCAGTACTTC

clone size: few
D gene: TRBD1
J gene: TRBJ1-2
V gene: TRBV12-3/TRBV12-4
CDR3 protein: CASSLGGQGAGGYTF
CDR3 DNA: TGTGCCAGCAGTTTAGGGGGACAGGGGGCCGGCGGCTACACCTTC

clone size: .
D gene: .
J gene: TRBJ2-2
V gene: TRBV11-3
CDR3 protein: CASSLDQLNTGELFF
CDR3 DNA: TGTGCCAGCAGCTTAGACCAGTTGAACACCGGGGAGCTGTTTTTT

clone size: .
D gene: TRBD2
J gene: TRBJ2-1
V gene: TRBV28
CDR3 protein: CAIERLAGNNEQFF
CDR3 DNA: TGTGCGATCGAGAGACTAGCGGGAAACAATGAGCAGTTCTTC

clone size: few
D gene: .
J gene: TRBJ1-4
V gene: TRBV7-2
CDR3 protein: CASSPAPGSGEKLFF
CDR3 DNA: TGTGCCAGCAGCCCTGCCCCTGGGTCAGGCGAAAAACTGTTTTTT

clone size: .
D gene: TRBD1
J gene: TRBJ1-1
V gene: TRBV6-1
CDR3 protein: CAGNGQGATEAFF
CDR3 DNA: TGTGCCGGGAACGGACAGGGAGCGACTGAAGCTTTCTTT

clone size: .
D gene: .
J gene: TRBJ1-5
V gene: TRBV30
CDR3 protein: CAWSMGVNQPQHF
CDR3 DNA: TGTGCCTGGAGCATGGGGGTAAATCAGCCCCAGCATTTT

clone size: few
D gene: TRBD1
J gene: TRBJ1-6
V gene: TRBV6-5
CDR3 protein: CASSYSGQGHSPLHF
CDR3 DNA: TGTGCCAGCAGTTACTCGGGACAGGGACATTCACCCCTCCACTTT

clone size: many
D gene: .
J gene: TRBJ2-7
V gene: TRBV6-5
CDR3 protein: CASSIDRLRSYEQYF
CDR3 DNA: TGTGCCAGCAGCATTGACAGGCTCCGATCCTACGAGCAGTACTTC

clone size: medium-sized
D gene: .
J gene: TRBJ2-2
V gene: TRBV19
CDR3 protein: CASSATGYGELFF
CDR3 DNA: TGTGCCAGTAGTGCGACAGGCTACGGGGAGCTGTTTTTT

clone size: .
D gene: .
J gene: TRBJ2-7
V gene: TRBV6-5
CDR3 protein: CASSPGHSSPYEQYF
CDR3 DNA: TGTGCCAGCAGCCCTGGACACTCTAGCCCCTACGAGCAGTACTTC

clone size: few
D gene: .
J gene: TRBJ2-5
V gene: TRBV5-1
CDR3 protein: CASSLTPFQETQYF
CDR3 DNA: TGCGCCAGCAGCTTGACTCCGTTCCAAGAGACCCAGTACTTC

clone size: .
D gene: .
J gene: TRBJ2-1
V gene: TRBV9
CDR3 protein: CASSVDHNEQFF
CDR3 DNA: TGTGCCAGCAGCGTAGACCACAATGAGCAGTTCTTC

clone size: few
D gene: .
J gene: TRBJ2-7
V gene: TRBV10-3
CDR3 protein: CATRTIPLDEQYF
CDR3 DNA: TGTGCCACACGGACTATCCCTCTCGACGAGCAGTACTTC

clone size: many
D gene: TRBD1
J gene: TRBJ1-2
V gene: TRBV7-2
CDR3 protein: CASSADRDSNYGYTF
CDR3 DNA: TGTGCCAGCAGCGCTGACAGGGATAGCAACTATGGCTACACCTTC

clone size: few
D gene: TRBD1
J gene: TRBJ2-7
V gene: TRBV12-3/TRBV12-4
CDR3 protein: CASSLRQGASQQYF
CDR3 DNA: TGTGCCAGCAGTCTGAGACAGGGGGCAAGTCAGCAGTACTTC